This passage covers 5 T cell receptor beta chains from one sample sequenced in a study of blood T cell repertoires in COVID-19. Using immunoSEQ multiplex PCR, the repertoire was profiled, and TCRdb retains in-frame clones only, with some absent. The sample has 200,000 to 250,000 clones; approximately 85% are singletons. Sequenced material: peripheral blood. The receptors shown here come from a woman over 75 with COVID-19, enrolled during active disease.

The chain links TRBV5-4 to TRBJ1-1; TRBD1 might be the D (6 bases). CDR1 and CDR2 from the germline V gene are SGHNT and YYREEE (reference sequence). The germline V and J ends were trimmed by 3 bases and 4 bases, with 13 bases remaining between them. The CDR3 covers 14 residues. CDR3 sequence (DNA): TGTGCCAGCAGCTCAGGGAACAGGGCCACTGAAGCTTTCTTT. Translating gives CASSSGNRATEAFF.

The V gene is TRBV12-3 or TRBV12-4, the J gene TRBJ1-4; D ambiguous. V lost 4 bases and J 5 bases, leaving 5 bases between the germline ends. This CDR3 has 12 residues. This CDR3 reads CASSYSNEKLFF. CDR3 nucleotide sequence: TGTGCCAGCAGTTACAGCAATGAAAAACTGTTTTTT.

This chain joins TRBV5-8 and TRBJ1-1; 10 nucleotides match TRBD1. This CDR3 is built from 15 residues. The V gene end was trimmed by 3 bases and the J gene end by 0 bases; junction bases not matched to a gene: 2. Germline CDR1 is SGHTS and CDR2 is YDEGEE. The CDR3 here is CASSWGTGVNTEAFF. In DNA form, the CDR3 reads TGTGCCAGCAGCTGGGGGACAGGGGTGAACACTGAAGCTTTCTTT.

This chain connects TRBV6-5 to TRBJ2-6; D remains ambiguous. The CDR3 extends over 15 amino acids. Germline values: CDR1 MNHEY, CDR2 SVGAGI. Trimming cost V 4 bases and J 6 bases, with 13 bases left between them. Here the CDR3 reads CASSFTRAEANVLTF. The CDR3 coding sequence is TGTGCCAGCAGTTTTACTCGTGCCGAGGCCAACGTCCTGACTTTC.

The rearrangement joins TRBV19 to TRBJ1-1, with 8 bases lining up with TRBD1. The V and J ends lost 4 bases and 0 bases, in that order; junction bases with no gene match: 7. The germline gives CDR1 LNHDA, CDR2 SQIVND (reference sequence). This CDR3 contains 16 residues. The CDR3 DNA reads TGTGCCAGTAGTACGGACAGGGACTACGTGAACACTGAAGCTTTCTTT. This encodes CASSTDRDYVNTEAFF.